This record concerns one T cell receptor beta chain sequence. What it binds is not known. The CDR3 has 14 amino acids. Germline V gene lookup returns CDR1 SGHNT and CDR2 YENEEA. V lost 4 bases and J 3 bases, leaving 9 bases between the germline ends. These data belong to a study of cytomegalovirus exposure and HLA in healthy donors. Findings and limits, study-wide: A later analysis found most CMV-associated TCR beta chains apparently HLA-restricted.

The PCR made use of 60 Vbeta and 13 Jbeta primers. Repertoires were generated with immunoSEQ multiplex PCR, while TCRdb's copy carries only in-frame clones and drops some. The sample includes 150,000 to 200,000 clones, 70% to 80% of them seen just once. The chain recombines TRBV11-3 with TRBJ2-2, with TRBD1 as a possible D gene (5 bases). Sequencing was carried out using PBMCs. The sequence came from a man between 18 and 35 years old in good health and CMV-seronegative. The DNA for the CDR3 is TGTGCCAGCAGCTCAGGGTGGGACACCGGGGAGCTGTTTTTT. This codes for CASSSGWDTGELFF. Variable domain in full (rest from reference TRBV11-3 and TRBJ2-2): EAGVVQSPRYKIIEKKQPVAFWCNPISGHNTLYWYLQNLGQGPELLIRYENEEAVDDSQLPKDRFSAERLKGVDSTLKIQPAELGDSAVYLCASSSGWDTGELFFGEGSRLTVL.